The 28 T cell receptor beta chains presented below share a single source sample, sequenced in a study of blood T cells in healthy people across ages. Using a J-beta primer mix together with a sample-barcoded 5' primer, a second PCR was run for about 7 to 12 cycles. MiXCR, applied by TCRdb to the 5' RACE reads, yields one record per CDR3 protein. The sample has hundreds of thousands of distinct CDR3 sequences; 58% are singletons. The source material was blood. Every receptor here comes from a man aged 25 to 40 in good health.

V usage is TRBV10-3 and J usage is TRBJ2-2; 13 bases align to TRBD2. From germline, CDR1 is ENHRY and CDR2 SYGVKD. This CDR3 spans 16 amino acids. Trimming at V came to 6 bases and at J to 5 bases, leaving 6 bases not matched to a gene. The CDR3 sequence: CAISNKTSGRTGELFF. CDR3 bases: TGTGCCATCAGCAACAAGACTAGCGGGAGGACCGGGGAGCTGTTTTTT.

With respect to this clonotype: A read error may be the cause here, since a much bigger clone is one base away. The chain recombines TRBV20-1 with TRBJ1-5; D is unclear. Germline CDR1 DFQATT, CDR2 SNEGSKA (reference sequence). The CDR3 sequence is 13 residues long. The CDR3 loop reads CSAHGMRNQPQHF. In DNA, the CDR3 is TGCAGCGCTCATGGGATGCGCAATCAGCCCCAGCATTTT.

Written as DNA, the CDR3 is TGTGCCAGCAGCTTAGTGGCTTGGGGGAGTGGAGAGACCCAGTACTTC. Its translation is CASSLVAWGSGETQYF. The V call is TRBV7-2, the J call TRBJ2-5; tentatively, D is TRBD1 or TRBD2 (5 bases each). In germline, CDR1 is SGHTA, CDR2 FQGNSA. CDR3 length equals 16 residues. Trimming removed 1 base from V and 4 bases from J, with 16 bases in between.

This rearrangement joins TRBV7-9 to TRBJ1-1; D is unclear. Between the trimmed V and J ends, which lost 5 bases and 0 bases, there was a span of 10 bases. Germline CDR1 and CDR2: SEHNR and FQNEAQ (reference sequence). CDR3 size: 14 residues. The CDR3 protein is CASSPVRVNTEAFF. The CDR3, as DNA: TGTGCCAGCAGCCCGGTTAGGGTGAACACTGAAGCTTTCTTT.

The chain is built from TRBV20-1 and TRBJ1-1; the D is unclear. Trimming left V 4 bases short and J 1 base short, with 7 bases between. CDR1 DFQATT and CDR2 SNEGSKA come from the germline V gene (reference sequence). The CDR3 spans 12 residues. Here the CDR3 reads CSATLENTEAFF. The CDR3 nucleotides are TGCAGTGCTACCTTAGAGAACACTGAAGCTTTCTTT.

CDR3 bases: TGTGCCAGCAGTGCGGCATATTACGAGCAGTACTTC. Translation: CASSAAYYEQYF. The chain couples TRBV2 to TRBJ2-4, with D uncertain. The J call is in doubt because the DNA end fits TRBJ2-7 better. The CDR3 spans 12 residues. Per the germline V gene, CDR1 is SNHLY and CDR2 is FYNNEI.

This clonotype was counted between two and nine times. The V gene is TRBV20-1, the J gene TRBJ1-5, with 7 bases identical to TRBD1. J gave up 6 bases and V 4 bases, and 9 bases lay outside the gene matches. Germline CDR1 and CDR2: DFQATT and SNEGSKA (reference sequence). This CDR3 has 14 residues. CDR3: CSATSDRAGQPQHF. Written as DNA, the CDR3 is TGCAGTGCTACCTCCGACAGGGCGGGTCAGCCCCAGCATTTT.

The chain recombines TRBV7-2 with TRBJ1-6, with TRBD1 identical over 7 bases. The CDR3 loop spans 17 amino acids. Germline lookup yields CDR1 SGHTA and CDR2 FQGNSA. J lost 10 bases, V lost 3 bases, and 15 bases had no gene match. The CDR3, as DNA: TGTGCCAGCAGCTTGTACTTGGCGCGGGACAGAGGCTCACCCCTCCACTTT. Protein sequence: CASSLYLARDRGSPLHF.

The chain links TRBV7-2 to TRBJ2-3; D is perhaps TRBD1 or TRBD2 (5 bases each). CDR3 length equals 13 residues. The V and J ends lost 7 bases and 2 bases respectively, with 10 bases between them. Germline V gene lookup returns CDR1 SGHTA and CDR2 FQGNSA. CDR3 protein: CASKRDATDTQYF. CDR3 nucleotides: TGTGCCAGCAAGAGGGACGCCACAGATACGCAGTATTTT. Supplemented by reference TRBV7-2 and TRBJ2-3, the full variable domain reads GAGVSQSPSNKVTEKGKDVELRCDPISGHTALYWYRQSLGQGLEFLIYFQGNSAPDKSGLPSDRFSAERTGGSVSTLTIQRTQQEDSAVYLCASKRDATDTQYFGPGTRLTVL.

V gene TRBV20-1 combines with J gene TRBJ2-6; no definite D call. V lost 2 bases, J lost 1 base, and 12 bases lay in between. Germline V gene data show CDR1 as DFQATT and CDR2 as SNEGSKA (reference sequence). This CDR3 spans 16 amino acids. DNA for the CDR3: TGCAGTGCTAGATTATTGGGTACGTCTGGGGCCAACGTCCTGACTTTC. Protein product: CSARLLGTSGANVLTF.

The CDR3 loop reads CASSAGRGRNEQYF. The CDR3 region has the DNA TGTGCCAGCAGCGCGGGCAGGGGGCGGAACGAGCAGTACTTC. This chain uses TRBV5-6 with TRBJ2-5; 8 bases line up with TRBD1. The DNA end is a closer match to TRBJ2-7, so the J assignment may be wrong. The CDR3 contains 14 residues. Germline V CDR1 and CDR2: SGHDT, YYEEEE.

This clonotype was seen only a few times. This chain connects TRBV7-2 to TRBJ2-3; no reliable D call. The CDR3 consists of 16 residues. Germline CDR1 is SGHTA and CDR2 is FQGNSA. V gave up 2 bases and J gave up 0 bases, with 12 bases separating them. CDR3 in amino acids: CASSLQGDTSTDTQYF. CDR3 coding DNA: TGTGCCAGCAGCTTACAAGGAGACACCAGCACAGATACGCAGTATTTT.

This chain links TRBV20-1 with TRBJ2-5; 13 bases are a match to TRBD2. The CDR3 runs 14 residues. The J segment lost 6 bases and the V segment lost 3 bases, leaving 4 bases of the junction unmatched. The germline CDR1 and CDR2 sequences are DFQATT and SNEGSKA (reference sequence). The CDR3 DNA reads as TGCAGTGCTAGTGGGACTAGCGGGGAAAAGACCCAGTACTTC. Residues: CSASGTSGEKTQYF.

The chain uses TRBV7-2 and TRBJ1-2, with D hard to call. The CDR3 sequence is 16 residues long. CDR1 SGHTA and CDR2 FQGNSA come from the germline V gene. Trimming left V 0 bases short and J 1 base short, with 12 bases between. DNA of the CDR3: TGTGCCAGCAGCTTAGCGTATAGGGCCCTTAACTATGGCTACACCTTC. This codes for CASSLAYRALNYGYTF.

This clonotype was found a few times. The V gene is TRBV20-1, the J gene TRBJ2-1; possibly TRBD1 for D (5 bases). The CDR3 is 15 amino acids. CDR1 is DFQATT and CDR2 is SNEGSKA in the germline V gene (reference sequence). The V gene lost 5 bases and the J gene lost 5 bases, with 19 bases spanning the gap. CDR3 nucleotide sequence: TGCAGTGCTGAATACAGGAACAGAGGCCACAATGAGCAGTTCTTC. Its protein is CSAEYRNRGHNEQFF.

The rearrangement links TRBV27 to TRBJ2-4, with D perhaps TRBD2 (5 bases). The DNA end is more similar to TRBJ2-7, so the J call may be wrong. Per germline, CDR1 MNHEY and CDR2 SMNVEV (reference sequence). The CDR3 is made up of 14 amino acids. The CDR3 is CASSFRADYYEQYF. Here the CDR3 DNA reads TGTGCCAGCAGTTTTCGAGCGGATTACTACGAGCAGTACTTC.

The V call is TRBV5-1, the J call TRBJ2-4; 7 bases are a match to TRBD1. This CDR3 is 15 amino acids long. The trim removed 4 bases at V and 5 bases at J, leaving 9 bases unmatched. Germline V CDR1 and CDR2: SGHRS, YFSETQ. In nucleotides, the CDR3 is TGCGCCAGCAGCCCCGAGACAGGGTGGGAAAACATTCAGTACTTC. It is translated as CASSPETGWENIQYF.

This clonotype was seen just once. The V call is TRBV12-3 or TRBV12-4, the J call TRBJ1-2, with 7 bases fitting TRBD1. Trimming took 5 bases from V and 2 from J; bases not matched to a gene: 5. The length of the CDR3 is 14 residues. The CDR3 protein is CASSRYRGNYGYTF. CDR3 nucleotides: TGTGCCAGCAGTCGATACAGGGGAAACTATGGCTACACCTTC.

Only a few counts were recorded for this clonotype. This chain connects TRBV20-1 to TRBJ2-7; 9 bases are a match to TRBD2. V gave up 1 base and J gave up 3 bases; unmatched junction bases: 10. The CDR3 consists of 16 residues. CDR1 and CDR2 (germline): DFQATT, SNEGSKA (reference sequence). Here the CDR3 reads CSARGPLAGGRYEQYF. For the CDR3, the DNA is TGCAGTGCTAGAGGCCCACTTGCGGGGGGGCGCTACGAGCAGTACTTC.

This clonotype showed up just a few times. The chain employs TRBV6-4 and TRBJ2-1, with 15 bases aligning to TRBD2. Germline V gene sequence: CDR1 MRHNA, CDR2 SNTAGT. Losses at the gene ends were 6 bases for V and 0 bases for J; bases not matched to a gene: 6. The CDR3 loop spans 18 amino acids. CDR3 sequence reads: CASRRTSGRASSYNEQFF. For the CDR3, the DNA is TGTGCCAGCAGGCGGACTAGCGGGAGGGCCAGCTCCTACAATGAGCAGTTCTTC.

This clonotype was seen just once. The chain carries TRBV6-6 and TRBJ2-3; D uncertain. This CDR3 has 16 amino acids. Trimming took 0 bases from V and 0 from J, leaving 10 bases between them. CDR1 and CDR2 (germline): MNHNY, SVGAGI (reference sequence). CDR3 protein: CASSYSGLGSTDTQYF. DNA for the CDR3: TGTGCCAGCAGTTACTCAGGGTTGGGGAGCACAGATACGCAGTATTTT.

The chain couples TRBV12-3 or TRBV12-4 to TRBJ2-3; TRBD2 matches 14 bases. V gave up 5 bases and J gave up 0 bases; unmatched junction bases: 7. The CDR3 length is 18 residues. The DNA for the CDR3 is TGTGCCAGCAGTCCCGGGACTAGCGGGGGAGTGAGCACAGATACGCAGTATTTT. It yields the protein CASSPGTSGGVSTDTQYF.

CDR3 sequence (DNA): TGCGCCAGCAGCGGAGGAGGGTTTAAGACTGAAGCTTTCTTT. The encoded protein is CASSGGGFKTEAFF. The V gene is TRBV5-1, the J gene TRBJ1-1; no clear D gene. CDR3 length: 14 residues. Per the germline V gene, CDR1 is SGHRS and CDR2 is YFSETQ. Trimming pared 4 bases from V and 5 bases from J, leaving 15 bases between. Looking up the rest from reference TRBV5-1 and TRBJ1-1 gives the full variable domain: KAGVTQTPRYLIKTRGQQVTLSCSPISGHRSVSWYQQTPGQGLQFLFEYFSETQRNKGNFPGRFSGRQFSNSRSEMNVSTLELGDSALYLCASSGGGFKTEAFFGQGTRLTVV.

This clonotype showed up many times. The chain employs TRBV6-2 or TRBV6-3 and TRBJ2-4; 11 nucleotides line up with TRBD1. J gave up 8 bases and V 8 bases, and 14 bases lay outside the gene matches. Germline V gives CDR1 MNHEY, CDR2 SVGEGT. This CDR3 has 16 residues. Written as DNA, the CDR3 is TGTGCCAGCGCTATACGGAGGGGACAGGGGGTTGACATTCAGTACTTC. It encodes CASAIRRGQGVDIQYF.

This CDR3 reads CASSAPGQRQPQHF. CDR3 coding DNA: TGTGCCAGCAGTGCACCGGGACAGCGTCAGCCCCAGCATTTT. The rearrangement links TRBV28 to TRBJ1-5, with 7 bases matching TRBD1. The CDR3 is 14 residues long. The J segment lost 6 bases and the V segment lost 5 bases, leaving 7 bases of the junction unmatched. From germline, CDR1 is MDHEN and CDR2 SYDVKM.

The rearrangement uses TRBV20-1 and TRBJ2-3, with D uncertain. The CDR3 totals 12 residues. Between the trimmed V and J ends, which lost 4 bases and 6 bases, there was a span of 11 bases. CDR1 is DFQATT, CDR2 SNEGSKA, per germline (reference sequence). In nucleotides, the CDR3 is TGCAGTGCTAACGGTTTGGTGGATACGCAGTATTTT. It is translated as CSANGLVDTQYF.

The V call is TRBV28, the J call TRBJ1-5; D is undetermined. CDR1 MDHEN and CDR2 SYDVKM come from the germline V gene. The CDR3 length is 14 residues. V lost 6 bases, J lost 8 bases, and 17 bases lay in between. The CDR3 loop reads CASSHGRLAKPQHF. The CDR3 DNA is TGTGCCAGCAGCCACGGACGGCTGGCGAAGCCCCAGCATTTT.

V usage is TRBV20-1 and J usage is TRBJ2-1; D not resolved. Germline V CDR1 and CDR2: DFQATT, SNEGSKA (reference sequence). CDR3 length: 13 amino acids. V was trimmed by 0 bases and J by 5 bases, leaving 8 bases between them. CDR3 nucleotides: TGCAGTGCTAGAGATGATGGGGACAATGAGCAGTTCTTC. This translates into CSARDDGDNEQFF.